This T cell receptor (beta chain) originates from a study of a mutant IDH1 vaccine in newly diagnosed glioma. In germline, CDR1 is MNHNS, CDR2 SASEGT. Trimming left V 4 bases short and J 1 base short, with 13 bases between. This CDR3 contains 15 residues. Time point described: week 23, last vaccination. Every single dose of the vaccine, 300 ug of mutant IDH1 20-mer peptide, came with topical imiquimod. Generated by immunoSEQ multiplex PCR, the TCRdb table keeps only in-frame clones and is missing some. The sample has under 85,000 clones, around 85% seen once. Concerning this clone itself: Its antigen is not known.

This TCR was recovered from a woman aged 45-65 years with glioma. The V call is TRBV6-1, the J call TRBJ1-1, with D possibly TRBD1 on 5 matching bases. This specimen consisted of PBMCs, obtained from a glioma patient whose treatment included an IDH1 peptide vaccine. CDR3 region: CASSGGTGRNTEAFF. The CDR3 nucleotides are TGTGCCAGCAGTGGAGGGACGGGGAGGAACACTGAAGCTTTCTTT.